The rows below give T cell receptor beta chains drawn from one sample of a study of control samples from healthy donors and cancer patients. Measured with immunoSEQ multiplex PCR; TCRdb has only the in-frame clones, and not every one. This sample carries 140,000 or so clones, about nine tenths of them seen once, and the ten largest clones take less than 5%. The material sequenced was blood. The receptor set was obtained from a man younger than 45 in good health. CDR3s include the opening cysteine and the closing phenylalanine or tryptophan.

J gene: TRBJ2-5; V gene: TRBV18; CDR3 protein: CASSPRVQETQYF
J gene: TRBJ2-2; V gene: TRBV10-3; CDR3 protein: CAISESRGPGELFF
J gene: TRBJ1-1; V gene: TRBV7-2; CDR3 protein: CASSLKEGRKEAFF
J gene: TRBJ2-2; V gene: TRBV28; CDR3 protein: CASSFGGLPGELFF
J gene: TRBJ2-6; V gene: TRBV2; CDR3 protein: CASSPFSGANVLTF
J gene: TRBJ2-3; V gene: TRBV4-2; CDR3 protein: CASSQVPGQGIRTQYF
J gene: TRBJ2-7; V gene: TRBV2; CDR3 protein: CASSDRQTYEQYF
J gene: TRBJ2-7; V gene: TRBV5-6; CDR3 protein: CASSLGGGRGWWQYF
J gene: TRBJ2-7; V gene: TRBV6-5; CDR3 protein: CASKPRGPEQYF
J gene: TRBJ2-2; V gene: TRBV5-1; CDR3 protein: CASSQDRGRTGELFF
J gene: TRBJ2-2; V gene: TRBV9; CDR3 protein: CASSVNTGASGELFF
J gene: TRBJ1-5; V gene: TRBV5-6; CDR3 protein: CASSSIMYSNQPQHF
J gene: TRBJ1-6; V gene: TRBV9; CDR3 protein: CASSKDVGSNSPLHF
J gene: TRBJ2-3; V gene: TRBV6-2/TRBV6-3; CDR3 protein: CASSPDEGTTDTQYF
J gene: TRBJ1-5; V gene: TRBV6-2/TRBV6-3; CDR3 protein: CASSLRGLDNQPQHF
J gene: TRBJ2-7; V gene: TRBV3-1/TRBV3-2; CDR3 protein: CASSQVSLGRNEQYF
J gene: TRBJ1-4; V gene: TRBV6-5; CDR3 protein: CASSPEGEKLFF
J gene: TRBJ2-2; V gene: TRBV4-1; CDR3 protein: CASSHRQGALTGELFF
J gene: TRBJ2-4; V gene: TRBV3-1/TRBV3-2; CDR3 protein: CASSQVGRDRGNIQYF
J gene: TRBJ1-2; V gene: TRBV21-1; CDR3 protein: CATPFTDSYGYTF
J gene: TRBJ1-1; V gene: TRBV19; CDR3 protein: CASSPGVGTEAFF
J gene: TRBJ2-3; V gene: TRBV18; CDR3 protein: CASSPKSSTDTQYF
J gene: TRBJ2-1; V gene: TRBV29-1; CDR3 protein: CSVQTGGDEQFF
J gene: TRBJ2-5; V gene: TRBV5-1; CDR3 protein: CASSIGTWKETQYF
J gene: TRBJ2-3; V gene: TRBV7-8; CDR3 protein: CASTSGRGSDTQYF
J gene: TRBJ1-1; V gene: TRBV3-1/TRBV3-2; CDR3 protein: CASSQEVLNTEAFF
J gene: TRBJ2-7; V gene: TRBV5-4; CDR3 protein: CASSLDLSSYEQYF
J gene: TRBJ1-1; V gene: TRBV7-9; CDR3 protein: CASSFDPGQGNTEAFF
J gene: TRBJ1-1; V gene: TRBV6-6; CDR3 protein: CASSYGQSLYNTEAFF
J gene: TRBJ2-7; V gene: TRBV29-1; CDR3 protein: CSVVTGASYEQYF
J gene: TRBJ2-5; V gene: TRBV5-5; CDR3 protein: CASASPQPSGQETQYF
J gene: TRBJ2-2; V gene: TRBV5-4; CDR3 protein: CASSPGDRATGELFF
J gene: TRBJ1-3; V gene: TRBV7-2; CDR3 protein: CASSLQGRINTIYF
J gene: TRBJ2-7; V gene: TRBV18; CDR3 protein: CASSPGQGAIGDEQYF
J gene: TRBJ1-2; V gene: TRBV24-1; CDR3 protein: CATSDRQNYGYTF
J gene: TRBJ2-5; V gene: TRBV7-2; CDR3 protein: CASSLKRGGSETQYF
J gene: TRBJ1-4; V gene: TRBV11-2; CDR3 protein: CASSLTRQAATNEKLFF
J gene: TRBJ2-1; V gene: TRBV6-6; CDR3 protein: CASSSQGSGTSGRKSSYNEQFF
J gene: TRBJ2-1; V gene: TRBV19; CDR3 protein: CASSIFSQLYNEQFF
J gene: TRBJ2-7; V gene: TRBV9; CDR3 protein: CASSPTGGVGYEQYF
J gene: TRBJ2-5; V gene: TRBV7-8; CDR3 protein: CASRAARGKETQYF
J gene: TRBJ2-2; V gene: TRBV5-4; CDR3 protein: CASSLGRVGTGELFF
J gene: TRBJ2-5; V gene: TRBV15; CDR3 protein: CATWRGAAQETQYF